One TCR beta chain is described in this entry. It lacks a known antigen. Base-call qualities are not available, and no considerably larger clone is one nucleotide away. This specimen comes from a study of blood T cells in healthy people across ages (dated by TCRdb to the mid-2010s). Broadly, across the study: In model experiments, roughly one uniquely barcoded TCR beta cDNA molecule per two T cells was captured by template switching. To track age-related changes in TCR beta repertoire diversity, the study relied on deep sequencing normalized with unique cDNA molecular identifiers. The donors were divided into four age groups: young (average approximately 17 years), middle-aged (approximately 39), aged (approximately 62) and long-lived (approximately 74). To avoid experimental bias, donors of different ages were spread randomly across the sequencing lanes. The study analyzed two additional independent replicas of 1 million unique cDNA reads from the same blood draw for two donors, one aged 18 to 30 and one aged 80 or older. Findings and caveats that apply to the study as a whole: Observed TCR beta diversity correlated strongly with the percentage of naive T cells measured by flow cytometry. Observed TCR beta diversity per million T cells fell roughly linearly with age, and a significant reduction was already apparent by age around 40. Since profiling was done on bulk unsorted PBMCs, naive and antigen-experienced compartments could not be conclusively compared. The long-lived group showed more naive CD4+ T cells, fewer expanded clones and increased TCR diversity than the aged group, suggesting age selection. Total diversity estimates from one million sequenced T cells were considered lower bounds and underestimates. Because the CMV infection status of the donors was unknown, age-related changes in expanded clonotypes may potentially have been confounded.

From cysteine to phenylalanine, the CDR3 is 13 amino acids long. The DNA shown is the 39-base CDR3, in frame from base 1. The V end gives up 7 bases and the J end 1 base, leaving 4 bases in the junction not matched to a gene. For CDR1 and CDR2, the germline V gene lists SQVTM and ANQGSEA. Systemically healthy Caucasian individuals from Russia, 35 to 50 in total and aged about 6 to 95 years, were included as donors. Roughly 10 milliliters of peripheral blood were collected from each donor into EDTA-treated Vacutainer tubes. Ficoll-Paque density-gradient centrifugation was used to isolate PBMCs, with at least 6.5 million per sample. Total RNA was extracted from PBMCs with Trizol reagent, with at least 6 micrograms obtained per sample. The percentages of naive CD45RAhigh/CD27high T cells were determined by flow cytometry on a PBMC aliquot from every donor. Library creation used 5' RACE. Sequencer: Illumina HiSeq 2500. A second PCR of roughly 6 to 11 cycles was run with a J-beta primer mix and a sample-barcoded 5' primer. Each TCR beta cDNA molecule received a unique molecular identifier from a template-switch 5' adaptor carrying 12 random nucleotides. At least 2.5 million CDR3-containing paired-end reads were obtained from each sample. First-strand cDNA synthesis was performed from all RNA using the Mint cDNA synthesis kit, with priming by a TRBC-specific oligonucleotide. Following uracil-DNA glycosylase treatment, a first 18-cycle PCR with universal primers M1SS and BC2_uni_R was performed on all cDNA. Per the original workflow: Normalization of each sample was performed by random selection of 1 million high-quality reads, each carrying a distinct molecular identifier. Reads with shared molecular identifiers were discarded instead of being binned into consensus sequences. MiTCR, with a Q25 quality threshold and the strictest error-elimination algorithm, was used for CDR3 identification, clonotype clustering and error correction. Lower-bound total TCR beta diversity was estimated with a nonparametric unseen species model using Euler transformation. TCRdb itself trimmed the public reads at Q25 with fastp, ran MiXCR and retained productive beta chains. Rows are unified per CDR3 protein, each entry keeping the most common DNA and genes. The V and J calls and clone size are TCRdb's, not the authors'. Recorded for this sample are hundreds of thousands of distinct CDR3 sequences; 45% to 50% of them occurred a single time. Around a third of the sample goes to the ten largest clones.

The source is a woman in her sixties or seventies in good health. Sequencing was performed on blood. The chain joins TRBV29-1 to TRBJ1-1; the central 9 bases match TRBD1. The base sequence is TGCAGCGCCCGACAGGGGGGGAACACTGAAGCTTTCTTT. This translates into CSARQGGNTEAFF.